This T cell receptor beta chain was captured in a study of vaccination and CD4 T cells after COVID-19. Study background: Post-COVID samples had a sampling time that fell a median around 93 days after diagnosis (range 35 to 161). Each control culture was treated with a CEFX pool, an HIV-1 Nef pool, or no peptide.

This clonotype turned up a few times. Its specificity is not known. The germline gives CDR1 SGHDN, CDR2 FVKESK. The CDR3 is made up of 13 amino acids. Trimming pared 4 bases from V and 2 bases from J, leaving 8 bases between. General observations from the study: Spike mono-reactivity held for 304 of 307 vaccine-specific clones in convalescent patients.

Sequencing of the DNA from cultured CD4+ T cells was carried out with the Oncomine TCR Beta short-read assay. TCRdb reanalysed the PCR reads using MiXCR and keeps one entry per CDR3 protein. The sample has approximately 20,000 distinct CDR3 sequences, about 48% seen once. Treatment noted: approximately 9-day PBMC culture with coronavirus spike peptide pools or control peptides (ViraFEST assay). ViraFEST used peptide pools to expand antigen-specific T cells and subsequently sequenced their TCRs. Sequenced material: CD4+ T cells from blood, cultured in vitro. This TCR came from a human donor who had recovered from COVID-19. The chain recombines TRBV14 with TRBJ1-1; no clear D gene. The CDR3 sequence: CASSPTANTEAFF. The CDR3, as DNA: TGTGCCAGCAGCCCTACAGCTAACACTGAAGCTTTCTTT.